This entry lists 11 T cell receptor beta chains sequenced from one sample in a study of shared clonotypes between healthy human individuals. Here immunoSEQ multiplex PCR was the method, and the copy in TCRdb shows in-frame clones only, minus some. The sample has about a million clones; 77% are singletons. Sequenced input: memory CD4+ T cells from PBMCs. This sample's subset: CD45RA-negative fraction. All receptors come from a man younger than 35 in good health. Some clones in this sample may be carry-over from other donors' samples.

V is TRBV7-9 and J is TRBJ2-7; D possibly corresponds to TRBD2 (7 bases). The CDR3 sequence is 15 residues long. Germline V CDR1 and CDR2: SEHNR, FQNEAQ (reference sequence). V lost 0 bases to trimming and J lost 3 bases, with 12 bases between them. In DNA form, the CDR3 reads TGTGCCAGCAGCTTAGCGCTGGGGGGGCTCTACGAGCAGTACTTC. This translates into CASSLALGGLYEQYF.

The chain recombines TRBV7-9 with TRBJ2-5, with TRBD2 as a possible D gene (6 bases). CDR3 size: 14 residues. V was clipped by 5 bases and J by 6 bases, with 16 bases between them. The germline V gene has CDR1 SEHNR and CDR2 FQNEAQ (reference sequence). The CDR3 spells CASSAQTSSQTQYF. CDR3 DNA sequence: TGTGCCAGCAGCGCCCAGACTAGTTCCCAGACCCAGTACTTC.

V gene TRBV5-5 combines with J gene TRBJ1-1, with 8 bases aligning to TRBD1. The J segment lost 4 bases and the V segment lost 1 base, leaving 3 bases of the junction unmatched. The V gene's germline CDR1 is SGHKS and CDR2 YYEKEE (reference sequence). The CDR3 spans 14 residues. The CDR3 bases are TGTGCCAGCAGCTTGCAGGGGGCGAGCACTGAAGCTTTCTTT. Translation gives CASSLQGASTEAFF.

V usage is TRBV6-1 and J usage is TRBJ2-1; 10 bases map to TRBD2. V gave up 3 bases and J gave up 0 bases; unmatched junction bases: 8. The germline gives CDR1 MNHNS, CDR2 SASEGT. The CDR3 has 18 amino acids. CDR3 sequence: CASSEPRGLASSYNEQFF. The CDR3 nucleotides are TGTGCCAGCAGTGAGCCAAGGGGACTAGCGAGCTCCTACAATGAGCAGTTCTTC.

This clone showed up just once. The chain combines TRBV6-5 with TRBJ2-7, with 7 bases identical to TRBD2. Losses at the gene ends were 8 bases for V and 4 bases for J; bases not matched to a gene: 14. The CDR3 spans 15 residues. Germline V gene sequence: CDR1 MNHEY, CDR2 SVGAGI. The CDR3 DNA follows: TGTGCCAGCGGAAAAACCGGGACTACGCCATACGAGCAGTACTTC. The encoded protein is CASGKTGTTPYEQYF.

The chain links TRBV5-1 to TRBJ2-5; D not certain. The ends were cut back, 0 bases at V and 3 bases at J, with 9 bases in the middle. The CDR3 has 14 residues. The germline gives CDR1 SGHRS, CDR2 YFSETQ. The CDR3 spells CASSLGPLEETQYF. CDR3 in DNA: TGCGCCAGCAGCTTGGGTCCGTTAGAAGAGACCCAGTACTTC.

This chain links TRBV29-1 with TRBJ2-3; 9 bases fit TRBD2. Per germline, CDR1 SQVTM and CDR2 ANQGSEA. V gave up 7 bases and J gave up 2 bases; unmatched junction bases: 7. The CDR3 runs to 14 residues. The chain's CDR3 is CSAAGLAPTDTQYF. Written as DNA, the CDR3 is TGCAGCGCTGCTGGACTAGCGCCCACAGATACGCAGTATTTT.

The rearrangement links TRBV6-1 to TRBJ1-2; D is perhaps TRBD1 (5 bases). With 8 bases removed from V and 0 bases from J, the gap between germline ends came to 10 bases. The CDR3 consists of 13 residues. Germline CDR1 and CDR2: MNHNS and SASEGT. The CDR3 sequence is CASRRATNYGYTF. In nucleotides, the CDR3 is TGTGCCAGCCGCAGGGCCACTAACTATGGCTACACCTTC.

V and J are TRBV7-8 and TRBJ1-1; TRBD1 is a possible D gene (5 bases). V shed 7 bases and J shed 11 bases, with 17 bases lying between them. This CDR3 is built from 12 residues. Germline assignment: CDR1 SGHVS and CDR2 FQNEAQ. This CDR3 is CASTFSGGVAFF. DNA of the CDR3: TGTGCCAGCACCTTTTCAGGAGGGGTTGCTTTCTTT.

J is TRBJ2-7 and V is TRBV6-1, with D uncertain. Germline CDR1 and CDR2: MNHNS and SASEGT. This CDR3 is 13 amino acids long. V lost 0 bases and J lost 4, with 7 bases in between. The CDR3, as DNA: TGTGCCAGCAGTGAAGCAGGGCAGTACGAGCAGTACTTC. It translates to CASSEAGQYEQYF.

The chain joins TRBV2 to TRBJ1-1, with a tentative D call TRBD1 (6 bases). The CDR3 spans 13 residues. V shed 7 bases and J shed 4 bases, with 13 bases lying between them. Germline CDR1 SNHLY, CDR2 FYNNEI. This chain's CDR3 is CASTLTGFTEAFF. The CDR3 DNA reads as TGTGCCAGCACCCTAACAGGGTTCACTGAAGCTTTCTTT.